Below, 5 T cell receptor beta chains from the same sample are listed, as sequenced in a study of blood T cell repertoires in COVID-19. This table comes from immunoSEQ multiplex PCR, and its TCRdb copy is limited to in-frame clones, with some not included. The data hold fewer than 130,000 clones, with 76% observed a single time. The source material was peripheral blood. The receptors stem from a woman older than 75 with acute or convalescent COVID-19.

This clone came up once. The gene calls are TRBV19 and TRBJ1-2; TRBD1 matches 7 bases. Germline CDR1 reads LNHDA; CDR2 reads SQIVND (reference sequence). The trim removed 3 bases at V and 8 bases at J, leaving 6 bases unmatched. The CDR3 has 13 residues. Here the CDR3 DNA reads TGTGCCAGTAGTATGGGGACAGTTGGCGGCTACACCTTC. Protein: CASSMGTVGGYTF.

The rearrangement uses TRBV28 and TRBJ1-6; no reliable D call. The germline V gene has CDR1 MDHEN and CDR2 SYDVKM. The V and J ends lost 3 bases and 3 bases respectively, with 12 bases between them. CDR3 length: 16 amino acids. CDR3 in DNA: TGTGCCAGCAGTTTTTCAACTGGGCGCTATAATTCACCCCTCCACTTT. This gives the protein CASSFSTGRYNSPLHF.

The V and J genes are TRBV2 and TRBJ2-7; 10 bases map to TRBD1. Germline V CDR1 and CDR2: SNHLY, FYNNEI. CDR3 length: 14 amino acids. V gave up 6 bases and J gave up 3 bases; unmatched junction bases: 5. CDR3 in amino acids: CASSRDRGRYEQYF. In DNA, the CDR3 is TGTGCCAGCAGCCGGGACAGGGGCCGCTACGAGCAGTACTTC.

The chain couples TRBV18 to TRBJ2-1, with 11 bases aligning to TRBD2. The CDR3 totals 14 residues. The germline V gene encodes CDR1 KGHSH and CDR2 LQKENI. V lost 3 bases to trimming and J lost 14 bases; unmatched junction nucleotides: 9. This CDR3 reads CASSPDETSGTKFF. In DNA form, the CDR3 reads TGTGCCAGCTCACCGGATGAGACTAGCGGGACAAAGTTCTTC.

This chain uses TRBV7-2 with TRBJ1-5; 11 bases fit TRBD1. The CDR3 is 18 residues long. CDR1 and CDR2 from the germline V gene are SGHTA and FQGNSA. Trimming at V came to 1 base and at J to 0 bases, leaving 5 bases not matched to a gene. CDR3 DNA sequence: TGTGCCAGCAGCTTAGTTGGGACAGGGGGAAATAGCAATCAGCCCCAGCATTTT. Translating gives CASSLVGTGGNSNQPQHF.